These 15 T cell receptor beta chains originate from one sample sequenced in a study of blood T cell repertoires in COVID-19 (dated by TCRdb to 2018 to 2021). Library preparation used the immunoSEQ multiplex PCR assay. TCRdb re-hosts the immuneACCESS table, in-frame sequences only. Its copies lack some clones; in the studies checked, an unresolved V gene accounts for under half of them, and the cause for the rest is not known. The sample profile shows some 93,000 clones; 80% to 90% of them were found once. The ten biggest clones cover over 15% of the sample. Sequenced material: peripheral blood. These receptors were taken from a woman aged 80 or over with acute or convalescent COVID-19.

The chain combines TRBV6-6 with TRBJ1-2; 7 bases agree with TRBD1. V gave up 5 bases and J gave up 2 bases; unmatched junction bases: 8. Germline CDR1 and CDR2: MNHNY and SVGAGI (reference sequence). There are 15 residues in the CDR3. This CDR3 is CASSIRDSENYGYTF. The CDR3 nucleotides are TGTGCCAGCAGTATTCGGGACAGTGAGAACTATGGCTACACCTTC.

This chain joins TRBV12-1 and TRBJ1-2. TRBV12-1 counts as a pseudogene. CDR3 length: 16 amino acids. CDR3 loop: CASSFGSSGSNYGYTF. The CDR3 DNA reads as TGTGCCAGCAGCTTTGGGTCTAGTGGTTCTAACTATGGCTACACCTTC.

V usage is TRBV6-6 and J usage is TRBJ2-3; the match to TRBD1 covers 8 bases. This CDR3 is built from 14 residues. J gave up 4 bases and V 7 bases, and 7 bases lay outside the gene matches. The germline V gene has CDR1 MNHNY and CDR2 SVGAGI (reference sequence). The CDR3 loop is CASTGTGGSDTQYF. The CDR3 bases are TGTGCCAGCACTGGGACAGGTGGTTCAGATACGCAGTATTTT.

The chain links TRBV28 to TRBJ1-2; 10 positions agree with TRBD1. Germline loops: CDR1 MDHEN, CDR2 SYDVKM. The CDR3 runs 15 residues. The V gene end was trimmed by 4 bases and the J gene end by 2 bases; junction bases not matched to a gene: 4. In DNA form, the CDR3 reads TGTGCCAGCAGTTCTACGGACAGGGGGAACTATGGCTACACCTTC. This encodes CASSSTDRGNYGYTF.

The chain carries TRBV6-2 or TRBV6-3 and TRBJ2-1, with a possible D match to TRBD2 (6 bases). The CDR3 runs 15 residues. From germline, CDR1 is MNHEY and CDR2 SVGEGT. V lost 4 bases, J lost 10 bases, and 20 bases lay in between. The CDR3 here is CASSSSGLGAREQFF. DNA for the CDR3: TGTGCCAGCAGTTCCAGCGGGCTTGGGGCCCGGGAGCAGTTCTTC.

The chain is built from TRBV12-5 and TRBJ1-5; D not certain. The germline V gene encodes CDR1 LGHNT and CDR2 FRNRAP. The CDR3 has 11 residues. V lost 6 bases, J lost 11 bases, and 11 bases lay in between. The CDR3 DNA follows: TGTGCTAGTGGCTCCCCGGTGTCCCAGCATTTT. Protein product: CASGSPVSQHF.

The chain combines TRBV5-1 with TRBJ2-1; 8 bases fit TRBD1. Germline assignment: CDR1 SGHRS and CDR2 YFSETQ. J gave up 7 bases and V 0 bases, and 0 bases lay outside the gene matches. The CDR3 is 13 amino acids. The CDR3 protein is CASSLGDRNEQFF. As DNA, the CDR3 is TGCGCCAGCAGCTTGGGGGACAGGAATGAGCAGTTCTTC.

This chain joins TRBV7-6 and TRBJ1-6; D perhaps matches TRBD1 (6 bases). The CDR3 loop spans 16 amino acids. V lost 3 bases, J lost 10 bases, and 19 bases lay in between. Germline V gene lookup returns CDR1 SGHVS and CDR2 FNYEAQ. In DNA, the CDR3 is TGTGCCAGCAGCTTGGCCGGACAGCCAGAGGGCTCACCCCTCCACTTT. It specifies CASSLAGQPEGSPLHF.

The genes are TRBV7-9 and TRBJ2-1; D unresolved. V dropped 1 base and J dropped 10 bases, with 8 bases sitting between them. Germline V gene lookup returns CDR1 SEHNR and CDR2 FQNEAQ (reference sequence). The CDR3 spans 12 residues. The CDR3 DNA reads as TGTGCCAGCAGCTTAGAACTATCCGAGCAGTTCTTC. Translated: CASSLELSEQFF.

V and J are TRBV7-9 and TRBJ1-2; the D gene is possibly TRBD1 (6 bases). The ends were cut back, 5 bases at V and 5 bases at J, with 18 bases in the middle. The germline V gene encodes CDR1 SEHNR and CDR2 FQNEAQ (reference sequence). The CDR3 is 15 residues long. The CDR3, as DNA: TGTGCCAGCAGCCACCGGGACACCCTTGGGTATGGCTACACCTTC. The encoded protein is CASSHRDTLGYGYTF. Full variable domain (missing parts from reference TRBV7-9 and TRBJ1-2): DTGVSQNPRHKITKRGQNVTFRCDPISEHNRLYWYRQTLGQGPEFLTYFQNEAQLEKSRLLSDRFSAERPKGSFSTLEIQRTEQGDSAMYLCASSHRDTLGYGYTFGSGTRLTVV.

V and J are TRBV27 and TRBJ2-7, with a possible D match to TRBD1 (6 bases). The CDR3 loop spans 11 amino acids. Trimming took 0 bases from V and 10 from J, leaving 7 bases between them. The germline gives CDR1 MNHEY, CDR2 SMNVEV (reference sequence). The CDR3 is CASSLSGTQYF. Here the CDR3 DNA reads TGTGCCAGCAGTTTATCCGGGACACAGTACTTC.

The rearrangement uses TRBV14 and TRBJ1-1; D ambiguous. The CDR3 is 15 residues long. Trimming removed 3 bases at V and 5 bases at J, with 16 bases between. Germline CDR1 is SGHDN and CDR2 is FVKESK. CDR3 loop: CASSHGEGWGTEAFF. The DNA for the CDR3 is TGTGCCAGCAGCCACGGTGAGGGATGGGGAACTGAAGCTTTCTTT.

CDR3 loop: CASTLRTGENTEAFF. The CDR3 DNA reads TGCGCCAGCACCCTTCGGACAGGGGAGAACACTGAAGCTTTCTTT. The rearrangement uses TRBV5-1 and TRBJ1-1; the match to TRBD1 covers 9 bases. V lost 6 bases to trimming and J lost 1 base; unmatched junction nucleotides: 7. CDR1 and CDR2 from the germline V gene are SGHRS and YFSETQ. This CDR3 has 15 amino acids.

The chain joins TRBV15 to TRBJ2-3; 7 bases line up with TRBD1. Germline assignment: CDR1 LNHNV and CDR2 YYDKDF (reference sequence). The CDR3 extends over 24 amino acids. V lost 0 bases, J lost 1 base, and 28 bases stayed unmatched. The CDR3 sequence: CATSRDWVSEGAGAKRTRTDTQYF. DNA for the CDR3: TGTGCCACCAGCAGAGATTGGGTTAGCGAGGGGGCAGGGGCCAAACGTACGCGCACAGATACGCAGTATTTT.

This clone was counted once. V gene TRBV11-2 combines with J gene TRBJ2-3, with 8 nucleotides matching TRBD1. Germline V gives CDR1 SGHAT, CDR2 FQNNGV. The CDR3 extends over 14 amino acids. V lost 3 bases to trimming and J lost 5 bases; unmatched junction nucleotides: 4. The CDR3 here is CASSLGQVQDTQYF. Here the CDR3 DNA reads TGTGCCAGCAGCTTGGGACAGGTTCAAGATACGCAGTATTTT. The whole variable domain, remainder taken from reference TRBV11-2 and TRBJ2-3, is EAGVAQSPRYKIIEKRQSVAFWCNPISGHATLYWYQQILGQGPKLLIQFQNNGVVDDSQLPKDRFSAERLKGVDSTLKIQPAKLEDSAVYLCASSLGQVQDTQYFGPGTRLTVL.